This T cell receptor beta chain was found in a study of blood T cell repertoires in COVID-19. This clone was counted a few times. In germline, CDR1 is SGHRS, CDR2 YFSETQ. The CDR3 consists of 15 residues. Trimming removed 0 bases at V and 10 bases at J, with 17 bases between. Per the authors' pipeline: Reference gene primer amplification gave estimated nucleated cell counts. Some clones are missing from TCRdb's copy, which holds only in-frame ones; the method was immunoSEQ multiplex PCR. The DNA gave D and trimming, while V, J and clone size come from that table. This repertoire shows fewer than 350,000 clones, approximately 85% found once; its top ten account for less than 2.5%. Enrolled through a virtual design, the participants were between roughly 18 and 95 years of age and came from about two dozen US areas. Categorization into cohorts depended on clinical history that participants reported. Among Cohort 3 donors, those recovered had two negative PCRs, clearance, or symptom resolution.

The sequence derives from a man aged 25 to 40 who had recovered from COVID-19. This chain joins TRBV5-1 and TRBJ2-1; tentative D call: TRBD2 (5 bases). Sample: PBMCs or T cells enriched from blood (not recorded which). The CDR3 sequence is CASSLEASSMREQFF. CDR3 nucleotide sequence: TGCGCCAGCAGCTTGGAGGCTAGCTCTATGAGGGAGCAGTTCTTC.